These 2 T cell receptor beta chains were all obtained from the same sample, sequenced in a study of blood T cell repertoires in COVID-19. Sequenced by immunoSEQ multiplex PCR; TCRdb stores in-frame clones only, minus some. The table has some 190,000 clones, roughly 90% seen once. The sample consisted of peripheral blood. The receptors come from a man younger than 35 with active or convalescent COVID-19.

The chain carries TRBV12-3 or TRBV12-4 and TRBJ1-2, with D uncertain. The CDR3 extends over 11 amino acids. V shed 8 bases and J shed 4 bases, with 8 bases lying between them. The CDR3 bases are TGTGCCAGCGGGCAGTTCTATGGCTACACCTTC. Its translation: CASGQFYGYTF.

The V call is TRBV15, the J call TRBJ1-1; tentatively, D is TRBD1 (6 bases). From germline, CDR1 is LNHNV and CDR2 YYDKDF (reference sequence). There are 13 residues in the CDR3. V was pared by 1 base and J by 5 bases, with 8 bases between. The CDR3 is CATSRGTGTEAFF. As DNA, the CDR3 is TGTGCCACCAGCAGAGGAACAGGGACTGAAGCTTTCTTT.